This T cell receptor beta chain was identified in a study of T cells in Graves' hyperthyroidism and ophthalmopathy. The table lists this clonotype with a few counts. Its antigen is undetermined. RNA transcripts were the template for amplifying TCR beta CDR3 regions. TCR CDR3 regions were first amplified by RT-PCR with HTBI primers. TCRdb fed the multiplex PCR reads into MiXCR, producing one record per CDR3 protein. The sample carries a few hundred thousand distinct CDR3 sequences, approximately 17% recorded once. General study points: The model's output predicted ophthalmopathy at a median of 6.5 months prior to onset.

The specimen was blood. The clonotype comes from a young woman with Graves' ophthalmopathy.

CDR3 nucleotides: TGTGCCAGCAGCCCCAAACAGGGGAACACTGAAGCTTTCTTT. Amino acid sequence: CASSPKQGNTEAFF. The chain links TRBV7-8 to TRBJ1-1; weak D call: TRBD1 (6 bases). V was cut by 5 bases and J by 1 base, with 11 bases left in between. CDR1 is SGHVS, CDR2 FQNEAQ, per germline. CDR3 length equals 14 residues. Full variable domain (outside the CDR3, taken from reference TRBV7-8 and TRBJ1-1): GAGVSQSPRYKVAKRGQDVALRCDPISGHVSLFWYQQALGQGPEFLTYFQNEAQLDKSGLPSDRFFAERPEGSVSTLKIQRTQQEDSAVYLCASSPKQGNTEAFFGQGTRLTVV.